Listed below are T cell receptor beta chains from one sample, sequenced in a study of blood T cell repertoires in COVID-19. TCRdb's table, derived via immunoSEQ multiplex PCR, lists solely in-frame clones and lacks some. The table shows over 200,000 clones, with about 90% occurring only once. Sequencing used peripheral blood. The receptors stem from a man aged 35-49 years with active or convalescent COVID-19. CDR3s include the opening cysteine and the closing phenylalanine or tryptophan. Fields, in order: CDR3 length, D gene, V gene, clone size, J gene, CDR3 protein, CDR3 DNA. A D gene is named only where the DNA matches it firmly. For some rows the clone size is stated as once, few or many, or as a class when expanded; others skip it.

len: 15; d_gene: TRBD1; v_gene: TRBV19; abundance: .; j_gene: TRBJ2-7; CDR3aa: CASSIRTGNPYEQYF; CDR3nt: TGTGCCAGTAGTATTCGGACAGGGAATCCCTACGAGCAGTACTTC
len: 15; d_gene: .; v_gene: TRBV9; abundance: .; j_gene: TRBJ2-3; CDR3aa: CASSVERVRPDTQYF; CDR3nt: TGTGCCAGCAGCGTAGAGAGGGTACGGCCAGATACGCAGTATTTT
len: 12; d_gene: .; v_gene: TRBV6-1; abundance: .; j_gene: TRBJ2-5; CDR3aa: CASSDQQETQYF; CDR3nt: TGTGCCAGCAGTGATCAACAAGAGACCCAGTACTTC
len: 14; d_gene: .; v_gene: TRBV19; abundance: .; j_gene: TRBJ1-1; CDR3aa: CASTEQGANTEAFF; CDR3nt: TGTGCCAGTACCGAACAGGGAGCGAACACTGAAGCTTTCTTT
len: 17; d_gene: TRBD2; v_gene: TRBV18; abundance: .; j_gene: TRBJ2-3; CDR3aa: CASSPIPQRGGTDTQYF; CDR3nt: TGTGCCAGCTCACCAATCCCCCAGCGGGGGGGCACAGATACGCAGTATTTT
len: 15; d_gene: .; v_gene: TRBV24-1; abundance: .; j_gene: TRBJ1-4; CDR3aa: CATSDAGGSDEKLFF; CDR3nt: TGTGCCACCAGTGATGCCGGGGGGAGTGATGAAAAACTGTTTTTT
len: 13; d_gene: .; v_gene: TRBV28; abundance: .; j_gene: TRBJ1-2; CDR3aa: CASSLGPVYGYTF; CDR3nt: TGTGCCAGCAGTTTAGGGCCAGTCTATGGCTACACCTTC
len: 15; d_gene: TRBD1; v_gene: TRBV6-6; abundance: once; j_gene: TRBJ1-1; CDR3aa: CASSYSGQGNTEAFF; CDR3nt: TGTGCCAGCAGTTACTCCGGACAGGGCAACACTGAAGCTTTCTTT
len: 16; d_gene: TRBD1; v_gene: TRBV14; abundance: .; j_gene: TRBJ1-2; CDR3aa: CASSQNRGSSAYGYTF; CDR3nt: TGTGCCAGCAGCCAGAACAGGGGGAGTTCCGCCTATGGCTACACCTTC
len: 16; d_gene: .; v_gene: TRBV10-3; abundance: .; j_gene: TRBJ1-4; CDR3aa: CAISESAAVANEKLFF; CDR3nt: TGTGCCATCAGTGAATCTGCGGCCGTGGCTAATGAAAAACTGTTTTTT
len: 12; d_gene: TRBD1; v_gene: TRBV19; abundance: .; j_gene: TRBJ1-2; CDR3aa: CASSQGALGYTF; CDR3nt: TGTGCCAGTTCACAGGGGGCGCTTGGCTACACCTTC
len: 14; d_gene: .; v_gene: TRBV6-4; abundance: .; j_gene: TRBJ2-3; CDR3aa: CASSDRGSTDTQYF; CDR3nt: TGTGCCAGCAGTGACAGGGGGAGCACAGATACGCAGTATTTT
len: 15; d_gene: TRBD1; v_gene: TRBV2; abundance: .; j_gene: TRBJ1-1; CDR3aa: CASRDRGFMNTEAFF; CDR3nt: TGTGCCAGCAGGGACAGGGGATTTATGAACACTGAAGCTTTCTTT
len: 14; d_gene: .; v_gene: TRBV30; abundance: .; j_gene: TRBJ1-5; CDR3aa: CAWSVTDSNQPQHF; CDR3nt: TGTGCCTGGAGTGTAACAGATAGCAATCAGCCCCAGCATTTT
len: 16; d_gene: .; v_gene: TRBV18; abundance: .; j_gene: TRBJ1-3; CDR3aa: CASSGATGGNGNTIYF; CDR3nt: TGTGCCAGCTCCGGGGCCACGGGGGGAAACGGAAACACCATATATTTT
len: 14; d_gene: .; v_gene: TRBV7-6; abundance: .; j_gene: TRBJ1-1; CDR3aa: CASSFSLTGTEAFF; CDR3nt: TGTGCCAGCAGCTTCTCCCTTACGGGCACTGAAGCTTTCTTT
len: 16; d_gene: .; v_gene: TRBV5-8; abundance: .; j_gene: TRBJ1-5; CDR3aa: CASSLYGQNSNQPQHF; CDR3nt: TGTGCCAGCAGCCTATACGGACAGAATAGCAATCAGCCCCAGCATTTT
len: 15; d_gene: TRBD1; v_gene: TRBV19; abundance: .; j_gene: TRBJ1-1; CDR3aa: CASTWSQGAGTEAFF; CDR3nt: TGTGCCAGTACCTGGTCCCAGGGGGCTGGAACTGAAGCTTTCTTT
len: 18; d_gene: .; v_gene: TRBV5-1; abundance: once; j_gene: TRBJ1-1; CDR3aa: CASSPGFLMTEMNTEAFF; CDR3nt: TGCGCCAGCAGCCCGGGATTTCTCATGACCGAAATGAACACTGAAGCTTTCTTT
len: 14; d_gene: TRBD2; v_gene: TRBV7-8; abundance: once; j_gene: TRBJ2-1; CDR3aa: CASSGSGPYNEQFF; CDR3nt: TGTGCCAGCAGCGGTAGCGGGCCCTACAATGAGCAGTTCTTC
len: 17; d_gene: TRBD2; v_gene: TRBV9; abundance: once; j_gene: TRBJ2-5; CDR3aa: CASSSTIVAGGLETQYF; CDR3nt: TGTGCCAGCAGCTCCACGATAGTAGCGGGAGGATTGGAGACCCAGTACTTC
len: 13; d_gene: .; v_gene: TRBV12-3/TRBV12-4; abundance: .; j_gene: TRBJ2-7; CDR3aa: CASSLSPTYEQYF; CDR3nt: TGTGCCAGCAGCCTAAGCCCCACTTACGAGCAGTACTTC
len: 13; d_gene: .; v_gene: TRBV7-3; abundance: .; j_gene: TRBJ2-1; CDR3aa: CASSWDNNNEQFF; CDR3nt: TGTGCCAGCAGCTGGGACAATAACAATGAGCAGTTCTTC
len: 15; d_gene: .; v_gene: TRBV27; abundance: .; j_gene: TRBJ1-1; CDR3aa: CASHSDSSGNTEAFF; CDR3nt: TGTGCCAGCCACTCGGACAGCTCGGGGAACACTGAAGCTTTCTTT
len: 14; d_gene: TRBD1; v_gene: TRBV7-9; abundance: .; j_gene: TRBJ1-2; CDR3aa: CASSLAGGGYGYTF; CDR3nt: TGTGCCAGCAGCTTGGCAGGGGGCGGCTATGGCTACACCTTC
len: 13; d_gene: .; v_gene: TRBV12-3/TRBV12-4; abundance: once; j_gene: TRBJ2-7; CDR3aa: CASSLQGPYEQYF; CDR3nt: TGTGCCAGCAGTTTACAGGGCCCCTACGAGCAGTACTTC
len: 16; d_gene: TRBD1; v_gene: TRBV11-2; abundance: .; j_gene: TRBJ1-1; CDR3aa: CASSTRDRGLDTEAFF; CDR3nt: TGTGCCAGCAGCACCCGGGACAGGGGGCTTGACACTGAAGCTTTCTTT
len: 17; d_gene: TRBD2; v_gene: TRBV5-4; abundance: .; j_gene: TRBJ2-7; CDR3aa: CASSTGTSGLLPYEQYF; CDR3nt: TGTGCCAGCAGCACCGGGACTAGCGGGCTCCTTCCCTACGAGCAGTACTTC
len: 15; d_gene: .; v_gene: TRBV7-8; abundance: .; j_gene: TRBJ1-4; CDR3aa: CASTWRGRNNEKLFF; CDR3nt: TGTGCCAGCACCTGGCGAGGGCGGAATAATGAAAAACTGTTTTTT
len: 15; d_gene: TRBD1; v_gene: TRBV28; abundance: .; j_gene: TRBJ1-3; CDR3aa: CASASTGFAGNTIYF; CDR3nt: TGTGCCAGCGCCTCGACAGGGTTCGCTGGAAACACCATATATTTT
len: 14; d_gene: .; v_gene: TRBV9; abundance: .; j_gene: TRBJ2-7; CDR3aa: CASSVESRGYEQYF; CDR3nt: TGTGCCAGCAGCGTAGAGTCCCGAGGCTACGAGCAGTACTTC
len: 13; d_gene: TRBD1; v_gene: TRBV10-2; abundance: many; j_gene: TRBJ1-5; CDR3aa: CASSPGQGQPQHF; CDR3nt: TGCGCCAGCAGCCCGGGACAGGGACAGCCCCAGCATTTT